What follows describes a single T cell receptor beta chain. The antigen remains undetermined. This CDR3 contains 14 residues. Germline CDR1 DFQATT, CDR2 SNEGSKA (reference sequence). The data were obtained in a study of post-analysis software for immune sequencing data. Background on the study: Both relapsing-remitting and secondary progressive multiple sclerosis featured among the disease courses, as did progressive-relapsing multiple sclerosis.

Findings and limits, study-wide: Patients carried roughly 5 TRBV segments more frequently than controls did, and TRBV5-6, TRBV5-1 and TRBV20-1 were among them.

Unique molecular identifiers had been added to the TCR beta cDNA libraries. TCRdb processed the PCR reads anew with MiXCR; each CDR3 protein has one entry. The table has roughly 870,000 distinct CDR3 sequences, about 57% seen once. The sequenced sample consisted of blood. The clonotype originates from a girl aged 10 to 17 with multiple sclerosis. The rearrangement uses TRBV20-1 and TRBJ2-5; perhaps TRBD1 as D (5 bases). The closer fit of TRBJ2-7 to the DNA end suggests the J call may be wrong. CDR3 sequence reads: CSTSSQGRIYEQYF. DNA for the CDR3: TGCAGTACTTCATCCCAGGGAAGGATCTACGAGCAGTACTTC.